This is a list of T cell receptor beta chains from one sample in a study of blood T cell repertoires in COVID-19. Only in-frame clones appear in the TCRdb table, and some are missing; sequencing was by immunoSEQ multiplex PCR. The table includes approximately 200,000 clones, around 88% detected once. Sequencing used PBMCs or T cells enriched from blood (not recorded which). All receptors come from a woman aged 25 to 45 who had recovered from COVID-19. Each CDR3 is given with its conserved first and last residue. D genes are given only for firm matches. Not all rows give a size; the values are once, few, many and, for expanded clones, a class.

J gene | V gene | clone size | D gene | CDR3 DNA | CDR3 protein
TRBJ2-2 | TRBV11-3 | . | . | TGTGCCAGCAGCTTATACGGGAGTAAATACACCGGGGAGCTGTTTTTT | CASSLYGSKYTGELFF
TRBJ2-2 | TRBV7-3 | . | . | TGTGCCAGCAGCCCTAGTGTAGGCGGGGAGCTGTTTTTT | CASSPSVGGELFF
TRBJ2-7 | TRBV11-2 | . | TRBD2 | TGTGCCAGCAGCCACCCTAGCGGGGGGCCCTACGAGCAGTACTTC | CASSHPSGGPYEQYF
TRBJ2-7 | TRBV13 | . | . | TGTGCCAGCAGCTTATCGGGCGGGATCCTCTCCTACGAGCAGTACTTC | CASSLSGGILSYEQYF
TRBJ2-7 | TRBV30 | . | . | TGTGCCTGGAGTCGTACGGACGAGCAGTACTTC | CAWSRTDEQYF
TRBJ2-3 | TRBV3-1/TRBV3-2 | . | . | TGTGCCAGCAGCCAAGTGGCTCTTCTGGATACGCAGTATTTT | CASSQVALLDTQYF
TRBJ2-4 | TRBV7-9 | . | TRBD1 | TGTGCCAGCAGCTTGACAGGGGAAAACATTCAGTACTTC | CASSLTGENIQYF
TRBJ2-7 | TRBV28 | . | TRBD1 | TGTGCCACCCCCGGGACAGGGGAGTACGAGCAGTACTTC | CATPGTGEYEQYF
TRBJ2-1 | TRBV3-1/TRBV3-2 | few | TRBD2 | TGTGCCAGCAGCCCCTCTTCGCGGGAGCTTGATGAGCAGTTCTTC | CASSPSSRELDEQFF
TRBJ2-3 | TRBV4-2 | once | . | TGTGCCAGCAGCCATTTGCTAGCGGACCCCCAGGGGGATACGCAGTATTTT | CASSHLLADPQGDTQYF
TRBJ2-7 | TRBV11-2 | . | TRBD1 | TGTGCCAGCAGCTTACCTTGGGACAGGGGACGCGAGCAGTACTTC | CASSLPWDRGREQYF
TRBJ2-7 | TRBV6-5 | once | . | TGTGCCAGCAGTTTCCCAGGGGCATACGAGCAGTACTTC | CASSFPGAYEQYF
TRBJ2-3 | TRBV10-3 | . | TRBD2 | TGTGCCATCGCGGGTGCTAGCGGGAGGGGCTCTAGCACAGATACGCAGTATTTT | CAIAGASGRGSSTDTQYF
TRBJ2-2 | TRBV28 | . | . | TGTGCCAGCAGCCAACATGGAGGGGGCCCCACCGGGGAGCTGTTTTTT | CASSQHGGGPTGELFF
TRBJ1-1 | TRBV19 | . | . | TGTGCCAGCAGTAATCCGGCGGGGGCTACCATGAACACTGAAGCTTTCTTT | CASSNPAGATMNTEAFF
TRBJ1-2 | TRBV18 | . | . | TGTGCCAGCTCAGCGGACAGACCCGCTAACTATGGCTACACCTTC | CASSADRPANYGYTF
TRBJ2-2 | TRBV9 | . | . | TGTGCCAGCAGCGTACTGGACATAACGAACACCGGGGAGCTGTTTTTT | CASSVLDITNTGELFF